A single sample is the source of the 21 T cell receptor beta chains below, sequenced in a study of cytomegalovirus exposure and HLA in healthy donors. Primers: 60 Vbeta forward and 13 Jbeta reverse. Clones were read by immunoSEQ multiplex PCR, and TCRdb kept only the in-frame ones, dropping some. The table lists a few hundred thousand clones, over 85% of them singletons. Sequencing used PBMCs. Receptors were obtained from a woman aged 18-30 years in good health and CMV-seronegative.

This clone was detected only a few times. The genes are TRBV6-6 and TRBJ2-7; 7 nucleotides match TRBD2. Germline CDR1 reads MNHNY; CDR2 reads SVGAGI (reference sequence). This CDR3 region has 16 residues. J lost 4 bases, V lost 4 bases, and 13 bases had no gene match. The CDR3 sequence: CASSSLLGGESYEQYF. DNA for the CDR3: TGTGCCAGCAGTTCCCTCTTGGGGGGGGAGAGTTACGAGCAGTACTTC.

The genes are TRBV27 and TRBJ2-1; 7 bases match TRBD1. The germline V gene has CDR1 MNHEY and CDR2 SMNVEV (reference sequence). CDR3 length: 14 amino acids. V was pared by 6 bases and J by 0 bases, with 2 bases of the junction left unmatched. In DNA, the CDR3 is TGTGCCAGCAGCAGGGGGAGCTCCTACAATGAGCAGTTCTTC. This sequence encodes CASSRGSSYNEQFF.

V is TRBV2 and J is TRBJ2-1, with 15 bases identical to TRBD2. This CDR3 has 20 residues. V lost 4 bases and J lost 7; bases outside the gene matches: 17. Germline loops: CDR1 SNHLY, CDR2 FYNNEI. The CDR3 here is CASSGTPLPPGLAGGNEQFF. The DNA for the CDR3 is TGTGCCAGCAGTGGAACCCCTTTACCCCCTGGACTAGCGGGGGGGAATGAGCAGTTCTTC.

The chain couples TRBV5-1 to TRBJ1-4; TRBD1 matches 7 bases. This CDR3 has 14 residues. V shed 4 bases and J 11 bases; nucleotides not matched to a gene: 11. Germline V gives CDR1 SGHRS, CDR2 YFSETQ. The CDR3 bases are TGCGCCAGCAGCCCCGACAGGGAAGGTGTGAAACTGTTTTTT. Its protein is CASSPDREGVKLFF.

In DNA, the CDR3 is TGTGCCAGCAGTGTTAGCGGGGGGGCGGAGACCCAGTACTTC. Translating it yields CASSVSGGAETQYF. The chain uses TRBV27 and TRBJ2-5; 11 bases map to TRBD2. The CDR3 is 14 amino acids. Germline trimming cut 5 bases from V and 5 bases from J; bases unmatched to any gene: 4. The germline gives CDR1 MNHEY, CDR2 SMNVEV (reference sequence).

The V call is TRBV6-1, the J call TRBJ2-7; 7 positions agree with TRBD2. Germline trimming cut 8 bases from V and 4 bases from J; bases unmatched to any gene: 14. Germline V gene data show CDR1 as MNHNS and CDR2 as SASEGT. This CDR3 is built from 15 residues. The CDR3 DNA is TGTGCCAGCCGTAACCGGGGACTACCCTTTTACGAGCAGTACTTC. Its protein product is CASRNRGLPFYEQYF.

V and J are TRBV2 and TRBJ1-4, with 7 bases that match TRBD1. Trimming cost V 3 bases and J 0 bases; bases outside gene matches: 7. The CDR3 contains 17 residues. Germline values: CDR1 SNHLY, CDR2 FYNNEI. As DNA, the CDR3 is TGTGCCAGCAGTGAGACAGGGCTGGTGGCAACTAATGAAAAACTGTTTTTT. Residues: CASSETGLVATNEKLFF. Drawing the rest from reference TRBV2 and TRBJ1-4, the complete variable domain is EPEVTQTPSHQVTQMGQEVILRCVPISNHLYFYWYRQILGQKVEFLVSFYNNEISEKSEIFDDQFSVERPDGSNFTLKIRSTKLEDSAMYFCASSETGLVATNEKLFFGSGTQLSVL.

This clone was detected only once. This chain links TRBV2 with TRBJ1-1, with D possibly matching TRBD1 (5 bases). Germline-derived CDR1 and CDR2 are SNHLY and FYNNEI. Deletions cut 2 bases from V and 7 bases from J, with 11 bases between. The CDR3 runs 13 residues. CDR3: CASSESSGGEAFF. CDR3 in DNA: TGTGCCAGCAGTGAATCGTCGGGGGGTGAAGCTTTCTTT.

This clone came up once. Its ends do not fully match the called genes, so a read error is possible. The genes are TRBV7-9 and TRBJ1-2, with 10 nucleotides matching TRBD1. CDR1 and CDR2 (germline): SEHNR, FQNEAQ (reference sequence). The CDR3 sequence is 15 residues long. As DNA, the CDR3 is TGTTCCAGCAGCTTAGGACAGGGGGTTCCCTATGGCTACACCTTC. This codes for CSSSLGQGVPYGYTF.

The gene calls are TRBV27 and TRBJ2-7, with D possibly being TRBD2 (6 bases). V was pared by 2 bases and J by 0 bases, with 11 bases between. In germline, CDR1 is MNHEY, CDR2 SMNVEV (reference sequence). This CDR3 region has 15 residues. CDR3 sequence (DNA): TGTGCCAGCAGTTTAGGGACTGTGAGCTCCTACGAGCAGTACTTC. Amino acids: CASSLGTVSSYEQYF.

The V and J genes are TRBV7-6 and TRBJ2-2; possibly TRBD1 for D (5 bases). Germline V gives CDR1 SGHVS, CDR2 FNYEAQ. V dropped 4 bases and J dropped 6 bases, with 9 bases sitting between them. The CDR3 is 13 residues long. The CDR3 DNA reads TGTGCCAGCAGCTCCCAGGGTCCCGGGGAGCTGTTTTTT. It encodes CASSSQGPGELFF.

This clone has only one observation. V and J are TRBV2 and TRBJ2-1; 8 bases align to TRBD2. The V segment lost 6 bases and the J segment 4 bases; nucleotides outside the gene matches: 8. This CDR3 has 15 amino acids. The V gene's germline CDR1 is SNHLY and CDR2 FYNNEI. The CDR3 DNA reads as TGTGCCAGCAGGGCCCAAGCGGGGGCGTACAATGAGCAGTTCTTC. It translates to CASRAQAGAYNEQFF.

The V call is TRBV9, the J call TRBJ2-3; 13 bases map to TRBD2. J lost 3 bases, V lost 2 bases, and 3 bases had no gene match. Per germline, CDR1 SGDLS and CDR2 YYNGEE. CDR3 length: 16 amino acids. CDR3 nucleotides: TGTGCCAGCAGCGTTGGGACTAGCGGGGTGACAGATACGCAGTATTTT. This sequence encodes CASSVGTSGVTDTQYF.

The chain links TRBV6-5 to TRBJ2-7; D remains unclear. There are 14 residues in the CDR3. Looked up from germline, CDR1 is MNHEY and CDR2 is SVGAGI. Trimming stripped 5 bases from V and 4 bases from J, with 15 bases between. DNA for the CDR3: TGTGCCAGCAGTGAGCAGGTTCAGAGTTACGAGCAGTACTTC. It specifies CASSEQVQSYEQYF.

This clone has more than one count but fewer than ten. The chain joins TRBV29-1 to TRBJ1-1, with D maybe TRBD1 (5 bases). This CDR3 is 13 amino acids long. Germline CDR1 is SQVTM and CDR2 is ANQGSEA. The V end lost 3 bases, the J end lost 11 bases, and 19 bases lay between the germline ends. The CDR3 sequence: CSVDAPQGLGAFF. The DNA for the CDR3 is TGCAGCGTTGACGCGCCCCAGGGACTTGGTGCTTTCTTT.

This chain connects TRBV6-6 to TRBJ2-7; TRBD2 is a possible D gene (5 bases). CDR3 length: 15 residues. Per germline, CDR1 MNHNY and CDR2 SVGAGI (reference sequence). V was clipped by 2 bases and J by 2 bases, with 13 bases between them. CDR3 residues: CASSYPPLAPYEQYF. As DNA, the CDR3 is TGTGCCAGCAGTTACCCCCCCCTAGCACCCTACGAGCAGTACTTC.

The chain is built from TRBV11-1 and TRBJ1-3; 7 bases map to TRBD1. The CDR3 runs to 18 residues. V lost 6 bases to trimming and J lost 2 bases; unmatched junction nucleotides: 16. The germline V gene has CDR1 SGHAT and CDR2 FQDESV (reference sequence). The CDR3 sequence: CASSSPGQLGLPGNTIYF. CDR3 nucleotides: TGTGCCAGCAGTTCACCGGGACAGCTAGGGCTCCCTGGAAACACCATATATTTT.

This clone was counted only a few times. J is TRBJ1-5 and V is TRBV6-6; D remains ambiguous. This CDR3 spans 15 amino acids. Germline CDR1 reads MNHNY; CDR2 reads SVGAGI (reference sequence). V lost 0 bases and J 2 bases, leaving 8 bases between the germline ends. In nucleotides, the CDR3 is TGTGCCAGCAGTTACTCTTCAGAGGGCAATCAGCCCCAGCATTTT. Translated: CASSYSSEGNQPQHF.

The chain employs TRBV19 and TRBJ2-7; a weak D match, TRBD1 (6 bases). The V gene's germline CDR1 is LNHDA and CDR2 SQIVND (reference sequence). This CDR3 has 15 amino acids. V was trimmed by 3 bases and J by 4 bases, leaving 16 bases between them. CDR3 loop: CASSIGSGDYYEQYF. The CDR3, as DNA: TGTGCCAGTAGTATTGGGTCAGGGGATTATTACGAGCAGTACTTC. The full variable domain, rest sourced from reference TRBV19 and TRBJ2-7, is DGGITQSPKYLFRKEGQNVTLSCEQNLNHDAMYWYRQDPGQGLRLIYYSQIVNDFQKGDIAEGYSVSREKKESFPLTVTSAQKNPTAFYLCASSIGSGDYYEQYFGPGTRLTVT.

The chain joins TRBV11-2 to TRBJ1-2; 8 bases fit TRBD1. The CDR3 covers 15 residues. V trimming: 2 bases; J trimming: 3 bases; junction bases outside the gene matches: 5. Looked up from germline, CDR1 is SGHAT and CDR2 is FQNNGV. CDR3 sequence reads: CASSLITGGDYGYTF. CDR3 nucleotides: TGTGCCAGCAGCTTAATCACAGGGGGGGACTATGGCTACACCTTC.

Note on this clone: An end of the junction does not agree with germline; a read error may underlie this. The chain links TRBV7-9 to TRBJ2-7; the match to TRBD1 covers 10 bases. The CDR3 is made up of 14 amino acids. CDR1 and CDR2 (germline): SEHNR, FQNEAQ (reference sequence). The CDR3 reads CSSSLGTGDYEQYF. In nucleotides, the CDR3 is TGTTCCAGCAGCTTAGGGACAGGGGACTACGAGCAGTACTTC.